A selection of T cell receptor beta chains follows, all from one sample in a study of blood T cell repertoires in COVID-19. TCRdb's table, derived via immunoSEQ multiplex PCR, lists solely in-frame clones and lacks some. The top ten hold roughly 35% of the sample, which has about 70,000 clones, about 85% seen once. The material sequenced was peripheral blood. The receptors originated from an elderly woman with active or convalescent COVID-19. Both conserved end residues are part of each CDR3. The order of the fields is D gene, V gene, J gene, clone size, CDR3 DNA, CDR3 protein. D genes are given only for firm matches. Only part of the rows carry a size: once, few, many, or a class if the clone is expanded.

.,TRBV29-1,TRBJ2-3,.,TGCAGCTTCGCCGAGGAGGGTTATACGCAGTATTTT,CSFAEEGYTQYF
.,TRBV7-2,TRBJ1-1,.,TGTGCCAGCAGCTTAGTGGGGGGTCCCTCTGAAGCTTTCTTT,CASSLVGGPSEAFF
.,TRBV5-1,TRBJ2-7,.,TGCGCCAGCAGCTTGGGATCGTCGGGGGACGAGCAGTACTTC,CASSLGSSGDEQYF
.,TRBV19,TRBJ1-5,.,TGTGCCAGTCGAGGGCCGTCTCAGCCCCAGCATTTT,CASRGPSQPQHF
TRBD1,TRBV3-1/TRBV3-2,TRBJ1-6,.,TGTGCCAGCAGCCAAGATATTCCCTCTGGGGACAGGGGTCCCCATTTTAATTCACCCCTCCACTTT,CASSQDIPSGDRGPHFNSPLHF
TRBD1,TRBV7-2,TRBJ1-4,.,TGTGCCAGCAGCTCTCGAAGGACAGGGAATGAAAAACTGTTTTTT,CASSSRRTGNEKLFF
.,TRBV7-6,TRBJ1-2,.,TGTGCCAGCAGTTCGGCTTTGAGCGGGACTTGGGATTATGGCTACACCTTC,CASSSALSGTWDYGYTF
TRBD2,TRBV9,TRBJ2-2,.,TGTGCCAGCAGCGTTCCTCGGGAGCGGGGGGAGAACACCGGGGAGCTGTTTTTT,CASSVPRERGENTGELFF
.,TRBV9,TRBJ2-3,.,TGTGCCAGCAGCGTACGGGCGGGGTTCACAGATACGCAGTATTTT,CASSVRAGFTDTQYF
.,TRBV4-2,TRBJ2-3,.,TGTGCCAGCAGCCAAGAAGGGGGATGGACAGATACGCAGTATTTT,CASSQEGGWTDTQYF
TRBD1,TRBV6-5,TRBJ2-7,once,TGTGCCAGCAGCCTACTGGGGACAGGGGTCGACGAGCAGTACTTC,CASSLLGTGVDEQYF
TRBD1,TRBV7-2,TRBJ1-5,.,TGTGCCAGTGGTTTCGGGACAGGGGCCTTTCTCGACAATCAGCCCCAGCATTTT,CASGFGTGAFLDNQPQHF
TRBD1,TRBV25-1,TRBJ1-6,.,TGTGCCAGCAGTAGCATGACCGGGACAGGGGATAATTCACCCCTCCACTTT,CASSSMTGTGDNSPLHF
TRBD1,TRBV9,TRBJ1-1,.,TGTGCCAGCAGCACGACAGGGTTTAACACTGAAGCTTTCTTT,CASSTTGFNTEAFF
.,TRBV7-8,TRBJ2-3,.,TGTGCCAGCAGCTTAGGTTGGGGGCCGGGAGATACGCAGTATTTT,CASSLGWGPGDTQYF
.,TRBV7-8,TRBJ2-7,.,TGTGCCAGCAGCTTTACCGCGCAGGGGTACGAGCAGTACTTC,CASSFTAQGYEQYF
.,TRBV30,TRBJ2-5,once,TGTGCCTGGAGCCTAGACAGGAGCCAAGAGACCCAGTACTTC,CAWSLDRSQETQYF
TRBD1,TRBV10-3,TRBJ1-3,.,TGTGCCATCACCACAGGGGTTGGTCTTGGCACCATATATTTT,CAITTGVGLGTIYF
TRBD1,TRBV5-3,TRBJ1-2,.,TGTGCCAGAAGCCCCGGAAAACACAGGGGAGAGCACTATGGCTACACCTTC,CARSPGKHRGEHYGYTF
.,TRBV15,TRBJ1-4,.,TGTGCCACCAGCAGAGAAACCTTAACTTTGTTTTTT,CATSRETLTLFF
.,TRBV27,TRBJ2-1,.,TGTGCCACCAGCCCAGGGGCCCCCTACAATGAGCAGTTCTTC,CATSPGAPYNEQFF
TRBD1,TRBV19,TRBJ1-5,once,TGTGCCAGTAGTACAACAGGGGGCTCTAGCAATCAGCCCCAGCATTTT,CASSTTGGSSNQPQHF
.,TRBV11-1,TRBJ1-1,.,TGTGCCAGCAGCCCCCCGACAGGAAGGTGGACTGAAGCTTTCTTT,CASSPPTGRWTEAFF
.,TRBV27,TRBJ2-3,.,TGTGCCAGCGGTCAAAGAGGGACAGATACGCAGTATTTT,CASGQRGTDTQYF
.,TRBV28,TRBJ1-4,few,TGTGCCAGCAGTTCGGGACAATGGAATGAAAAACTGTTTTTT,CASSSGQWNEKLFF
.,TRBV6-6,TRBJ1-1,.,TGTGCCAGCAGTCCAGGGTCTACTGAAGCTTTCTTT,CASSPGSTEAFF
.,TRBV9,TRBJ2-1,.,TGTGCCAGCAGCGGGGGCATATGGCCACATGAGCAGTTCTTC,CASSGGIWPHEQFF
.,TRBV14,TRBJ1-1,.,TGTGCCAGCAGCCAAGGGTTCAGGAACACTGAAGCTTTCTTT,CASSQGFRNTEAFF
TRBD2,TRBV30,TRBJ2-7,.,TGTGCCTGGAGCACATCCGAGGGACTAGCGGGGACAAGGGTGTACGAGCAGTACTTC,CAWSTSEGLAGTRVYEQYF
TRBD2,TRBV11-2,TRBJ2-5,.,TGTGCCAGCAGCTTAGGCAGGGCGGGGGTAATCCAAGAGACCCAGTACTTC,CASSLGRAGVIQETQYF
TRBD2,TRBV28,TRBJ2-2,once,TGTGCCAGCAGTTTCCCGGGCGGGGGGAACACCGGGGAGCTGTTTTTT,CASSFPGGGNTGELFF
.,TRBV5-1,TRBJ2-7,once,TGCGCCAGCAGACATGGAGGCGCCCCAGACGAGCAGTACTTC,CASRHGGAPDEQYF
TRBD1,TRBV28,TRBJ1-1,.,TGTGCCAGCAACAGGGGGACTAACACTGAAGCTTTCTTT,CASNRGTNTEAFF
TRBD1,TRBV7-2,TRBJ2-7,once,TGTGCCAGCAGCTTACCTAGGACAGGAGAGTACGAGCAGTACTTC,CASSLPRTGEYEQYF
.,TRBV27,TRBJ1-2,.,TGTGCCAGCAGAAAAGGGGCGGACAACTATGGCTACACCTTC,CASRKGADNYGYTF
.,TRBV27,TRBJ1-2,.,TGTGCCAGCAGTTTATCCCGCGGGATAGTGATAGCTAACTATGGCTACACCTTC,CASSLSRGIVIANYGYTF
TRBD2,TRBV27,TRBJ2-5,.,TGTGCCAGCAGCTCGCTTTTCGGGGGGGAAGAGACCCAGTACTTC,CASSSLFGGEETQYF
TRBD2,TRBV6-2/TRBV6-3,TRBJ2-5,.,TGTGCCAGCAGCTGGGGTGGGACTAGCCAAGAGACCCAGTACTTC,CASSWGGTSQETQYF
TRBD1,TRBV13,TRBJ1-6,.,TGTGCCAGCAGCCGGACAGGGACTAATTCACCCCTCCACTTT,CASSRTGTNSPLHF
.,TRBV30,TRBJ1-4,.,TGTGCCTGGAATTCCGGGGTCCCAACTAATGAAAAACTGTTTTTT,CAWNSGVPTNEKLFF
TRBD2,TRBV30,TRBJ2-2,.,TGTGCCTGGAAAAAAGCGGGGGAGCACACCGGGGAGCTGTTTTTT,CAWKKAGEHTGELFF
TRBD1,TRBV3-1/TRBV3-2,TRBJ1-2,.,TGTGCCAGCAGCCCCGGGACAGGGTCAGAAGGCTACACCTTC,CASSPGTGSEGYTF
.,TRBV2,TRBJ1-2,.,TGTGCCAGCAGTGAGGTCAGGGTAGGCGGCTACACCTTC,CASSEVRVGGYTF
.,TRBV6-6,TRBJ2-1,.,TGTGCCACCCAACGGGGAGTTTACAATGAGCAGTTCTTC,CATQRGVYNEQFF
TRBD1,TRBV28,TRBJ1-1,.,TGTGCCAGCAGCCTTCGGACAGGGCATACTGAAGCTTTCTTT,CASSLRTGHTEAFF
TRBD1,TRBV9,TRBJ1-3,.,TGTGCCAGCAGCGTACTACCGACAGGGTCTGGAAACACCATATATTTT,CASSVLPTGSGNTIYF
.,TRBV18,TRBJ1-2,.,TGTGCCAGCTCACAATCAGATAATGGCTACACCTTC,CASSQSDNGYTF
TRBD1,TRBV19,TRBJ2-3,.,TGTGCCAGTACCGCCGGGACAGGGTTTCCAGATACGCAGTATTTT,CASTAGTGFPDTQYF
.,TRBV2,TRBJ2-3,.,TGTGCCAGCAGTGAGGAGGGAGATACGCAGTATTTT,CASSEEGDTQYF
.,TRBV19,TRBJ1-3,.,TGTGCCAGTAGTACGGAGACTCTCCGGGGAAACACCATATATTTT,CASSTETLRGNTIYF
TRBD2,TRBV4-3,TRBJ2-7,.,TGCGCCAGCAGCCTCCAATCACTAGCGGGGGATCCCTACGAGCAGTACTTC,CASSLQSLAGDPYEQYF
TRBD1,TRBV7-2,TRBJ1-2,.,TGTGCCAGCAGCCGGGACAGTTTTTTAGATTATGGCTACACCTTC,CASSRDSFLDYGYTF
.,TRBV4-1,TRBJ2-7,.,TGCGCCAGCCCCGGTTTTAAAGACGGGTACTACGAGCAGTACTTC,CASPGFKDGYYEQYF
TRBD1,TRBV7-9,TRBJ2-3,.,TGTGCCAGCAGCTTAGCCCAGACAGGGGCAGATACGCAGTATTTT,CASSLAQTGADTQYF
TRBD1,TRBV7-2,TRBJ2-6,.,TGTGCCAGCAGCTCCTACAGGGGCCCCTCTGGGGCCAACGTCCTGACTTTC,CASSSYRGPSGANVLTF
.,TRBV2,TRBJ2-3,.,TGTGCCAGCAGTGAAGCGCTTCAGGGCCCCTCCTTT,CASSEALQGPSF
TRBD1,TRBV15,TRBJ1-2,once,TGTGCCACCAGCAAGTACCTCCCGGGACAGATCATGGTTGGCTACACCTTC,CATSKYLPGQIMVGYTF
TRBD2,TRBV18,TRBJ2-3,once,TGTGCCAGCTCACCGGGACTAGCGGTCACAGATACGCAGTATTTT,CASSPGLAVTDTQYF
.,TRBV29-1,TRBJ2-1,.,TGCAGCGTTGGTCGGGATTCCTACAATGAGCAGTTCTTC,CSVGRDSYNEQFF
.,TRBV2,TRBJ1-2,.,TGTGCCAGCAGTTCCCTAAGGGAGAGCGGCTACACCTTC,CASSSLRESGYTF